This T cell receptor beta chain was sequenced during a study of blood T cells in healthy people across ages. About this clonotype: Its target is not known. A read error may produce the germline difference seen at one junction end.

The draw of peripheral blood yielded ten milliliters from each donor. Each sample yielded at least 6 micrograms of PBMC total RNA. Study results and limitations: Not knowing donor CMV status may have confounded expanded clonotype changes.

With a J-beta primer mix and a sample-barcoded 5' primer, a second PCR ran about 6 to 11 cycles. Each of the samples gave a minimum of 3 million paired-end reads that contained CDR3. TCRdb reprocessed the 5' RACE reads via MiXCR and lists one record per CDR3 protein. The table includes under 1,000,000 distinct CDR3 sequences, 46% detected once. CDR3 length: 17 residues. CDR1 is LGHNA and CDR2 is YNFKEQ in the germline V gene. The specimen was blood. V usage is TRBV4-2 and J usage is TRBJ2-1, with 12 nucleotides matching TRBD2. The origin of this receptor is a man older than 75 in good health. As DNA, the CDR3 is TGTGCCAGCAGCCAACAAACCGGACTAGCGGGAAACAATGAGCGGTTCTTC. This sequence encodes CASSQQTGLAGNNERFF.